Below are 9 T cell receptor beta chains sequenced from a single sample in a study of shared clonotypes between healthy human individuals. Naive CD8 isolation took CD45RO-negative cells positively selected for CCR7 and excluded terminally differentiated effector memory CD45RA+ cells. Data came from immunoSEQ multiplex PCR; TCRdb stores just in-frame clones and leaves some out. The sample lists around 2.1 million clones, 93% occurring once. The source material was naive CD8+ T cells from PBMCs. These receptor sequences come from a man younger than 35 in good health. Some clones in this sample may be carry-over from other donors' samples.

CDR3 sequence (DNA): TGTGCCAGCAGTGGACCCGAACGTCTAGCGGGAGCCCTATCCTACGAGCAGTACTTC. It encodes CASSGPERLAGALSYEQYF. The gene calls are TRBV2 and TRBJ2-7; TRBD2 matches 10 bases. The CDR3 spans 19 residues. With V trimmed by 4 bases and J by 1 base, 16 bases remained unmatched. Per the germline V gene, CDR1 is SNHLY and CDR2 is FYNNEI. The variable domain in full, with the rest retrieved from reference TRBV2 and TRBJ2-7, is EPEVTQTPSHQVTQMGQEVILRCVPISNHLYFYWYRQILGQKVEFLVSFYNNEISEKSEIFDDQFSVERPDGSNFTLKIRSTKLEDSAMYFCASSGPERLAGALSYEQYFGPGTRLTVT.

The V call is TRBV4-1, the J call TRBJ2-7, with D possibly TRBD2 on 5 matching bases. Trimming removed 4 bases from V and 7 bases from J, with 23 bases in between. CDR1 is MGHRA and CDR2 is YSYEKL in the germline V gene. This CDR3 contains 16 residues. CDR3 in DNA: TGCGCCAGCAGCCCACGGATCCGAGAGCTGACGGGAGAGCAGTACTTC. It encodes CASSPRIRELTGEQYF.

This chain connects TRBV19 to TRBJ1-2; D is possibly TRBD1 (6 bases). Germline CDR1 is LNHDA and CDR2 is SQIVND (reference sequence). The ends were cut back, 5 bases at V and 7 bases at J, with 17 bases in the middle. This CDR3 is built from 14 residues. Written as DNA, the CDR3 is TGTGCCAGTAGTTTGGACAGCGGGGCATTTGGCTACACCTTC. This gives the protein CASSLDSGAFGYTF.

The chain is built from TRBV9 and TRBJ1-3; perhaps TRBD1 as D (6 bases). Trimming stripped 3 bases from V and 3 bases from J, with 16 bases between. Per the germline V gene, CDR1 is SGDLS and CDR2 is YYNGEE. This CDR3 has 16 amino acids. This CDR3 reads CASSADAGVRGNTIYF. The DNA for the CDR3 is TGTGCCAGCAGCGCCGACGCAGGGGTTCGTGGAAACACCATATATTTT.

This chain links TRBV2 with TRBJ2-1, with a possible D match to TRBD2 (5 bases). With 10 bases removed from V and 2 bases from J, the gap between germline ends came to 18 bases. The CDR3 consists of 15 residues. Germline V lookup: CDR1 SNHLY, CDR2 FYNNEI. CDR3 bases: TGTGCCAACCGTAAGGTAATAGCGCCCTACAATGAGCAGTTCTTC. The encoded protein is CANRKVIAPYNEQFF. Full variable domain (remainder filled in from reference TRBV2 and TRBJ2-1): EPEVTQTPSHQVTQMGQEVILRCVPISNHLYFYWYRQILGQKVEFLVSFYNNEISEKSEIFDDQFSVERPDGSNFTLKIRSTKLEDSAMYFCANRKVIAPYNEQFFGPGTRLTVL.

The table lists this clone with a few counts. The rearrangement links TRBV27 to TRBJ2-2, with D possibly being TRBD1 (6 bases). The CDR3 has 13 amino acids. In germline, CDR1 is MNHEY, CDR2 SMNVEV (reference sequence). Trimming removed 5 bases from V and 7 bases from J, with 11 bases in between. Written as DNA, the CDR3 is TGTGCCAGCAGTCACAGGGCTGGCGGGGAGCTGTTTTTT. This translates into CASSHRAGGELFF.

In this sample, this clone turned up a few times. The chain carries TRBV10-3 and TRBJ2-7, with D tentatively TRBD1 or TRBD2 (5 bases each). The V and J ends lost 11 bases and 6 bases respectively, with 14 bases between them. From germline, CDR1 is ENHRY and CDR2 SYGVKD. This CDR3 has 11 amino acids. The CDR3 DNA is TGTGCCGCATCAACGGGGCCCGAGCAGTACTTC. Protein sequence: CAASTGPEQYF.

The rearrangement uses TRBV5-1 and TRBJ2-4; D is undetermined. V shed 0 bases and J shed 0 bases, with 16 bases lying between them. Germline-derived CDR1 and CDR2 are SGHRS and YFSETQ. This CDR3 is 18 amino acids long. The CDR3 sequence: CASSLEGNLPLAKNIQYF. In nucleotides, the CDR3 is TGCGCCAGCAGCTTGGAAGGGAACCTCCCTCTAGCCAAAAACATTCAGTACTTC.

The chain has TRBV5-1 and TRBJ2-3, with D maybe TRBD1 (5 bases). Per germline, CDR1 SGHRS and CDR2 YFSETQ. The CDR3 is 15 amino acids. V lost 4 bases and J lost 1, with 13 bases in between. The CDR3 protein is CASSSSGPGTDTQYF. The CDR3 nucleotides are TGCGCCAGCAGCAGCTCAGGGCCGGGCACAGATACGCAGTATTTT.